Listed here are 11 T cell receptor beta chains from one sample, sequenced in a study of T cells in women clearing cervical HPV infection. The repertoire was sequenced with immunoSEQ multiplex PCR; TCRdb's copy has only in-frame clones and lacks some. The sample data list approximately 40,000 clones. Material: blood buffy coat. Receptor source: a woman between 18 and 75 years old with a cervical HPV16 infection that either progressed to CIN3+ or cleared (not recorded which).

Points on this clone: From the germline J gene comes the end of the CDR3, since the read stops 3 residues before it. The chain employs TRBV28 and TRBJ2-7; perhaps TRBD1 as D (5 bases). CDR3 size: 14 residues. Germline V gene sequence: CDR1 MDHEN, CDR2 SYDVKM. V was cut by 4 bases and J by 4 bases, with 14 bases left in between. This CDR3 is CASSWDQGRYEQYF. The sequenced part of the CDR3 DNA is TGTGCCAGCAGTTGGGATCAGGGAAGATACGAG.

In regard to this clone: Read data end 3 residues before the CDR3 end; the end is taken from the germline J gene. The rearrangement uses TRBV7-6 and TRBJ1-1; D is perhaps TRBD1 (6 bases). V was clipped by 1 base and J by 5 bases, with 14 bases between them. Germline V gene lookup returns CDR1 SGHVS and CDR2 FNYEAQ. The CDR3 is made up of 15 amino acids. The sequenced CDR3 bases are TGTGCCAGCAGCTTAGTGGGGGGGCCTGTGACTGAA. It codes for CASSLVGGPVTE. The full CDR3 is CASSLVGGPVTEAFF. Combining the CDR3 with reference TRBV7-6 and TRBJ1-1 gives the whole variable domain GAGVSQSPRYKVTKRGQDVALRCDPISGHVSLYWYRQALGQGPEFLTYFNYEAQQDKSGLPNDRFSAERPEGSISTLTIQRTEQRDSAMYRCASSLVGGPVTEAFFGQGTRLTVV.

The chain's CDR3 is CASSKHPEAFF. CDR3 bases read: TGTGCCAGTAGTAAACACCCTGAA. This chain uses TRBV19 with TRBJ1-1; D is unclear. The read terminates 3 residues before the CDR3 end, so the remaining end is supplied by the germline J gene. This CDR3 has 11 residues. The V gene lost 4 bases and the J gene lost 6 bases, with 6 bases spanning the gap. Per germline, CDR1 LNHDA and CDR2 SQIVND (reference sequence). The variable domain in full, completed from reference TRBV19 and TRBJ1-1, reads DGGITQSPKYLFRKEGQNVTLSCEQNLNHDAMYWYRQDPGQGLRLIYYSQIVNDFQKGDIAEGYSVSREKKESFPLTVTSAQKNPTAFYLCASSKHPEAFFGQGTRLTVV.

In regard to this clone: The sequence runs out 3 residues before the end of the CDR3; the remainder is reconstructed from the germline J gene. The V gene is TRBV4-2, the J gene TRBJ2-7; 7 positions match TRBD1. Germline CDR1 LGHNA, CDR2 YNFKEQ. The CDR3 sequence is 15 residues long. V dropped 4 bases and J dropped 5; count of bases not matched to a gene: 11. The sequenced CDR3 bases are TGTGCCAGCAGCCTTCGGGACAGTGCCATGGACGAG. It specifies CASSLRDSAMDE. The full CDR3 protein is CASSLRDSAMDEQYF.

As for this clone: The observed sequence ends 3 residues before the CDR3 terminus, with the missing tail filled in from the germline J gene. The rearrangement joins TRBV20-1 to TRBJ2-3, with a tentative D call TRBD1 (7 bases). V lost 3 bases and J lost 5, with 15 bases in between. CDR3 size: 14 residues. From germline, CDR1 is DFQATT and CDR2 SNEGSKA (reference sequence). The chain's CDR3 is CSASRRQGGDTQYF. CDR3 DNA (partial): TGCAGTGCTAGTCGTCGACAGGGAGGAGATACG.

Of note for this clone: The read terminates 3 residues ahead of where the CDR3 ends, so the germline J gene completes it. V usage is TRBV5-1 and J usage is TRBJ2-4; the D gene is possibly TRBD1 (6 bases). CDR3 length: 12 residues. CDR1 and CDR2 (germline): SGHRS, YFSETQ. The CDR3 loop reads CASSLERQVQYF. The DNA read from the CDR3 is TGCGCCAGCAGCTTGGAGCGACAGGTT.

CDR3 region: CASSVIGTEAFF. CDR3 bases read: TGTGCCAGCAGCGTCATCGGCACTGAA. The chain couples TRBV7-9 to TRBJ1-1; D uncertain. The read halts 3 residues ahead of the CDR3 end, with the missing end drawn from the germline J gene. The germline V gene has CDR1 SEHNR and CDR2 FQNEAQ (reference sequence). Trimming took 5 bases from V and 4 from J, leaving 8 bases between them. The CDR3 has 12 residues.

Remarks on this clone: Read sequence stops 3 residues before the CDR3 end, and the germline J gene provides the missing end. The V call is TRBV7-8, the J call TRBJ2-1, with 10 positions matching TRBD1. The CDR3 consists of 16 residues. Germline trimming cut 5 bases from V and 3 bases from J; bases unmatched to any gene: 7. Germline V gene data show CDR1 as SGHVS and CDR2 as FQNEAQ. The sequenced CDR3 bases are TGTGCCAGCAGCCCCCTTCGGGACAGGGGCTACAATGAG. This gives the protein CASSPLRDRGYNE. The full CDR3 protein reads CASSPLRDRGYNEQFF.

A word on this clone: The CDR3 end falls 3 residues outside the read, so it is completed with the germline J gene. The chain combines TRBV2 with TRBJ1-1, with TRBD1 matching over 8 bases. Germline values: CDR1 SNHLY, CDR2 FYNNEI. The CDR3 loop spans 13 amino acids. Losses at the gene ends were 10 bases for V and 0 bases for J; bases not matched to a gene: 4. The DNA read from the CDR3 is TGTGCCACCTGGGACAGGCTGAACACTGAA. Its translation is CATWDRLNTE. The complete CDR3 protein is CATWDRLNTEAFF.

The CDR3 here is CASSSTGSPGELFF. The part of the CDR3 DNA that was read is TGTGCCAGCAGTTCGACAGGGAGCCCCGGGGAG. The gene calls are TRBV7-9 and TRBJ2-2; TRBD1 matches at 7 bases. The sequenced fragment ends 3 residues before the CDR3 boundary, so the rest is inferred from the germline J gene. V trimming: 6 bases; J trimming: 6 bases; junction bases outside the gene matches: 7. The CDR3 contains 14 residues. Germline CDR1 is SEHNR and CDR2 is FQNEAQ (reference sequence).

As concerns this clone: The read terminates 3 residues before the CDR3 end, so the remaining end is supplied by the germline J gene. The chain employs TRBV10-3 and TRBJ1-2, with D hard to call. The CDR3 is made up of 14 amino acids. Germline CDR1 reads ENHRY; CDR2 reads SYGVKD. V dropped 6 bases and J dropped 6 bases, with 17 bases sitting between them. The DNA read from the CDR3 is TGTGCCATCAGGGGTCAGGAGATTCAGGATGGC. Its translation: CAIRGQEIQDG. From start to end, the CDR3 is CAIRGQEIQDGYTF.